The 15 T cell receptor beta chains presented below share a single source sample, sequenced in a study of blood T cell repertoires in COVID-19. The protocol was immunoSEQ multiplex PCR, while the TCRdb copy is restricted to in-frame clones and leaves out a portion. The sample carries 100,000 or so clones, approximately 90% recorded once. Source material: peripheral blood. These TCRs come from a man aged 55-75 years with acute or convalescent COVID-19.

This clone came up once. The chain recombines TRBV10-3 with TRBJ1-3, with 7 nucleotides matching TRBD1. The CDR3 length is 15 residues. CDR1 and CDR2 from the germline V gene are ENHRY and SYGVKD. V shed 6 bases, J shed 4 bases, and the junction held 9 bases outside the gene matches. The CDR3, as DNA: TGTGCCATCAGCCGACCGACAGGGTCAGGAAACACCATATATTTT. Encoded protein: CAISRPTGSGNTIYF.

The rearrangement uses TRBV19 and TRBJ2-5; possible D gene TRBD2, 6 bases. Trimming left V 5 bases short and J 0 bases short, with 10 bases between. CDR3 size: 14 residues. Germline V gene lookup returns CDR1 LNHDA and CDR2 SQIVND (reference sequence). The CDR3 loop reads CASSVGGYQETQYF. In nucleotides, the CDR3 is TGTGCCAGTAGTGTAGGAGGGTACCAAGAGACCCAGTACTTC. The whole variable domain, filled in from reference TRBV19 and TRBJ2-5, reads DGGITQSPKYLFRKEGQNVTLSCEQNLNHDAMYWYRQDPGQGLRLIYYSQIVNDFQKGDIAEGYSVSREKKESFPLTVTSAQKNPTAFYLCASSVGGYQETQYFGPGTRLLVL.

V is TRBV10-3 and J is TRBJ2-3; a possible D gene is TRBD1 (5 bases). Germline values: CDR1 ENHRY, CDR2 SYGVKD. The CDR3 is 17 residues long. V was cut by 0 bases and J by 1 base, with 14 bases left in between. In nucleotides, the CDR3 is TGTGCCATCAGTGAGTCGCAGGGTATAGCTCGCACAGATACGCAGTATTTT. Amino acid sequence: CAISESQGIARTDTQYF.

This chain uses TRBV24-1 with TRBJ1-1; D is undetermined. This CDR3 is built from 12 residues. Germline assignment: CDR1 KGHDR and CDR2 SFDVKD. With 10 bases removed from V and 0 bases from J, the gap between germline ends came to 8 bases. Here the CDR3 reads CATKTMNTEAFF. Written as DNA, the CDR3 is TGTGCCACGAAGACAATGAACACTGAAGCTTTCTTT.

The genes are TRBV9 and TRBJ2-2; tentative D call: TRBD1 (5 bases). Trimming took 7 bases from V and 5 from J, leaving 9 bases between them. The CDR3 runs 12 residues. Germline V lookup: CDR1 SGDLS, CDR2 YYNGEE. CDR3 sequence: CASLGVTGELFF. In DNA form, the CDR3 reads TGTGCCAGCTTAGGGGTAACCGGGGAGCTGTTTTTT.

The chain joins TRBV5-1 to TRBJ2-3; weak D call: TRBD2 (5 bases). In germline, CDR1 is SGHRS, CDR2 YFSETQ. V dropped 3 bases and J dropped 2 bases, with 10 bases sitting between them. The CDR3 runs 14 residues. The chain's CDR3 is CASSWSGYTDTQYF. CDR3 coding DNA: TGCGCCAGCAGCTGGAGCGGATACACAGATACGCAGTATTTT.

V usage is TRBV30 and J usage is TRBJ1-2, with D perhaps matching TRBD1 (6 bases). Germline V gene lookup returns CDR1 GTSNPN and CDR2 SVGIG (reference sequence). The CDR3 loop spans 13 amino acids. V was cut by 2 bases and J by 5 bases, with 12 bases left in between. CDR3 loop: CAWSRGAGYGYTF. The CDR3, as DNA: TGTGCCTGGAGTCGGGGGGCCGGTTATGGCTACACCTTC.

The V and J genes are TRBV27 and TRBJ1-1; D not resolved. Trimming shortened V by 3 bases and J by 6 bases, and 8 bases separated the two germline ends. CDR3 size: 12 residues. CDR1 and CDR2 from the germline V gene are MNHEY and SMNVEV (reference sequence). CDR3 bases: TGTGCCAGCAGTTTTCGGGGAGCTGAAGCTTTCTTT. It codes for CASSFRGAEAFF.

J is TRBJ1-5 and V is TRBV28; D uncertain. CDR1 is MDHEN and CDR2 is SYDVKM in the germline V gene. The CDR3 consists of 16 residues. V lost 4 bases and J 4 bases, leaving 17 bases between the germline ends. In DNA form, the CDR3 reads TGTGCCAGCAGTTCACCGGGAGGCCAGAGGAATCAGCCCCAGCATTTT. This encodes CASSSPGGQRNQPQHF.

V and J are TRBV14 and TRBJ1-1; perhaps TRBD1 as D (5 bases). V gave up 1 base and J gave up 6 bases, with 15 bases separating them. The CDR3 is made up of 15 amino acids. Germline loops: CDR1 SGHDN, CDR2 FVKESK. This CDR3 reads CASSQGGAVRAEAFF. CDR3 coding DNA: TGTGCCAGCAGCCAAGGCGGGGCTGTACGTGCTGAAGCTTTCTTT.

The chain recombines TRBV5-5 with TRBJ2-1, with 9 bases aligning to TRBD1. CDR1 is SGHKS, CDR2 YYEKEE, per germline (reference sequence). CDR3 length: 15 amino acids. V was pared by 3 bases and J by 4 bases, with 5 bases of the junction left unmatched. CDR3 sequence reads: CASSSGTGIYNEQFF. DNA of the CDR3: TGTGCCAGCAGCTCCGGGACAGGGATTTACAATGAGCAGTTCTTC. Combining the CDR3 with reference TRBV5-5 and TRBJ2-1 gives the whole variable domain DAGVTQSPTHLIKTRGQQVTLRCSPISGHKSVSWYQQVLGQGPQFIFQYYEKEERGRGNFPDRFSARQFPNYSSELNVNALLLGDSALYLCASSSGTGIYNEQFFGPGTRLTVL.

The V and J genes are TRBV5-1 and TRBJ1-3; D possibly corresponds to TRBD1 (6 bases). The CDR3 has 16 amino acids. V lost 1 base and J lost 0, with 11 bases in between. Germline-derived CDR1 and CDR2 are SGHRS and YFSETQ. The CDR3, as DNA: TGCGCCAGCAGCTTGCAAGGGGGAGACTCTGGAAACACCATATATTTT. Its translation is CASSLQGGDSGNTIYF.

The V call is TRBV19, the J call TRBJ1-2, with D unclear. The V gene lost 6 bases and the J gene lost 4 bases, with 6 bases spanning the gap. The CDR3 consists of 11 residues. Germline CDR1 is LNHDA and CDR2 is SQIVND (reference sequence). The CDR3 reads CASSPSYGYTF. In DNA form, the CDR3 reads TGTGCCAGTAGCCCGAGCTATGGCTACACCTTC.

As DNA, the CDR3 is TGCAGCGTTGGTGGGGGGGGCTTCTATGGCTACACCTTC. This sequence encodes CSVGGGGFYGYTF. The chain uses TRBV29-1 and TRBJ1-2; perhaps TRBD1 as D (6 bases). CDR3 length equals 13 residues. In germline, CDR1 is SQVTM, CDR2 ANQGSEA. V lost 4 bases, J lost 4 bases, and 13 bases lay in between.

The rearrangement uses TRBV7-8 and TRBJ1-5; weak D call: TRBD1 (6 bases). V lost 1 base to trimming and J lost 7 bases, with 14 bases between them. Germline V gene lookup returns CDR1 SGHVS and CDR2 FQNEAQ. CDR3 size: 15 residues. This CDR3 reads CASSLGGQGWQPQHF. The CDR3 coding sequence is TGTGCCAGCAGCTTAGGGGGGCAGGGTTGGCAGCCCCAGCATTTT.